This paragraph reports one T cell receptor (beta chain). Its antigen has not been determined. One base away there is no much larger clone; base qualities are not given. TCRbeta CDR3 regions were amplified from genomic DNA by means of the immunoSEQ Assay, a bias-controlled multiplex PCR. Concerning the study's data processing: Nucleated cell counts per sample were estimated from amplification of reference gene primers within the assay. To quantify the absolute abundance of each unique TCRbeta CDR3 rearrangement, sequence reads were collapsed and filtered. Productive Simpson clonality was computed per sample as the square root of Simpson's diversity index over productive rearrangements. As stored in TCRdb, this immuneACCESS dataset retains in-frame rearrangements with V and J assigned. A fraction of the clones does not appear; measured against another copy, unresolved V genes explain less than half of the discrepancy, and the remainder lacks a known reason. V, J and clone size are those of that table, while D and trimming were read from the DNA. The sample yields approximately 250,000 clones; almost 85% were counted once. The biggest ten clones account for 4% of the sample.

The CDR3 numbers 15 residues from cysteine through phenylalanine. Just the 45-base CDR3 DNA is kept, in frame starting at base 1. The trim is 0 bases for V and 4 bases for J, with a gap of 7 bases between the germline ends. The germline V gene (reference sequence) specifies MNHEY as CDR1 and SMNVEV as CDR2. Each collaborating institution followed its own protocols to collect whole blood in K2EDTA tubes. Collaborator samples were shipped for TCRbeta analysis as frozen whole blood, isolated PBMCs, or DNA extracted from either sample type. The entry originates in a study of blood T cell repertoires in COVID-19 (dated by TCRdb to 2018 to 2020). Study-wide context: Samples covering the acute and convalescent phases of COVID-19 were provided by collaborators in the United States, Italy and Spain. The prospective study material was composed of cDNA or gDNA derived from T cells, B-cell-depleted T cells, or PBMCs. Deeply sampled blood TCRbeta repertoires from subjects exposed to, actively infected with, or recovered from COVID-19 were included in the dataset. The repertoires were made available in a free public database intended to serve as a resource for research on the immune response to SARS-CoV-2. The samples were drawn from the first 160 participants of the ongoing ImmuneRACE study and from 1,254 subjects provided by 6 global collaborators. The sample metadata nearly always contained a de-identified subject ID, COVID-19 status, age in years and sex. Where available, HLA class I and class II types were taken from metadata supplied by the sample provider and were not determined by assay-based typing.

Overall study results and their limits: Clinical and demographic metadata were provided uncurated, with the amount varying by source and participant.

The chain employs TRBV27 and TRBJ2-6, with the D gene call left open. The receptor comes from a man aged 50-59 years with acute or convalescent COVID-19. Sequencing was performed on peripheral blood. The DNA sequence follows: TGTGCCAGCAGTTTATCCCCCTCCGGGGCCAACGTCCTGACTTTC. Its translation is CASSLSPSGANVLTF.